Listed below are T cell receptor beta chains from one sample, sequenced in a study of blood T cell repertoires in COVID-19. This table comes from immunoSEQ multiplex PCR, and its TCRdb copy is limited to in-frame clones, with some not included. The sample carries 150,000 or so clones, over 75% recorded once. Sequenced input: PBMCs or T cells enriched from blood (not recorded which). All receptors derive from a woman in her forties or fifties who had recovered from COVID-19. Each CDR3 is given with its conserved first and last residue. A D gene is named only where the DNA matches it firmly. Clone size is not always given. Where it is, it says once, few, many or a class for expanded clones.

J gene | D gene | clone size | V gene | CDR3 DNA | CDR3 protein
TRBJ1-1 | TRBD1 | once | TRBV4-3 | TGCGCCAGCAGCCAAAACAGGGGGAGAACTGAAGCTTTCTTT | CASSQNRGRTEAFF
TRBJ2-3 | TRBD2 | . | TRBV19 | TGTGCCAGTAGCCTAACTAGCGGGGGGTTTCCAGATACGCAGTATTTT | CASSLTSGGFPDTQYF
TRBJ1-2 | TRBD1 | once | TRBV6-6 | TGTGCCAGCAGTTCCAGACAGGGTAGTGGCTACACCTTC | CASSSRQGSGYTF
TRBJ1-1 | . | . | TRBV4-3 | TGCGCCAGCAGCCAATACAGGGATACGAACACTGAAGCTTTCTTT | CASSQYRDTNTEAFF
TRBJ2-6 | TRBD1 | . | TRBV2 | TGTGCCAGCAGTGAGACCAGGGGGCTTGGGGCCAACGTCCTGACTTTC | CASSETRGLGANVLTF
TRBJ1-6 | . | once | TRBV27 | TGTGCCAGCAGCCCCTTATCAGTCGCTGCCTATAATTCACCCCTCCACTTT | CASSPLSVAAYNSPLHF
TRBJ2-5 | TRBD1 | once | TRBV2 | TGTGCCAGCAGAGGACAGGGGTTGGAGACCCAGTACTTC | CASRGQGLETQYF
TRBJ1-1 | . | . | TRBV5-8 | TGTGCCAGCAGCTTGACAGCCGTCCGGAAAGCTTTCTTT | CASSLTAVRKAFF
TRBJ1-3 | . | few | TRBV5-6 | TGTGCCAGCAGTTTTAACAGGAACTCTGGAAACACCATATATTTT | CASSFNRNSGNTIYF
TRBJ2-2 | TRBD2 | . | TRBV4-2 | TGTGCCAGCAGCATCGGACTAGCGGGGGCGGTCGGGAACACCGGGGAGCTGTTTTTT | CASSIGLAGAVGNTGELFF
TRBJ2-1 | TRBD2 | . | TRBV11-2 | TGTGCCAGCAGCCGACTAGCGGGCCGACCAAGGAATGAGCAGTTCTTC | CASSRLAGRPRNEQFF
TRBJ2-7 | . | . | TRBV25-1 | TGTGCCACCCTAGTGGCGCCATTAACCTACGAGCAGTACTTC | CATLVAPLTYEQYF
TRBJ2-7 | TRBD1 | . | TRBV15 | TGTGCCACCAGCAGACCGCCGACAGGGGTGTACGAGCAGTACTTC | CATSRPPTGVYEQYF
TRBJ2-2 | TRBD2 | . | TRBV7-2 | TGTGCCAGCAGCTCTCCGGGACTAGCGTTAAACACCGGGGAGCTGTTTTTT | CASSSPGLALNTGELFF
TRBJ2-3 | TRBD2 | . | TRBV14 | TGTGCCAGCAGCCCCGCCCGACTAGCAGGTGATACGCAGTATTTT | CASSPARLAGDTQYF
TRBJ1-2 | TRBD1 | . | TRBV19 | TGTGCCAGTAGTCGCGAACCGGCAACAGGGGTAGGTGGCTACACCTTC | CASSREPATGVGGYTF
TRBJ2-7 | TRBD2 | once | TRBV4-3 | TGCGCCAGCAGCCAAGATCGGGGGGCCTACGAGCAGTACTTC | CASSQDRGAYEQYF
TRBJ2-3 | TRBD1 | . | TRBV5-1 | TGCGCCAGCAGAGACCCCTCGGACAGGGGGAAAGATACGCAGTATTTT | CASRDPSDRGKDTQYF
TRBJ2-7 | TRBD2 | . | TRBV2 | TGTGCCAGCAGTGACCCCCTAGCGGGGGGGCCGGACTACGAGCAGTACTTC | CASSDPLAGGPDYEQYF
TRBJ1-3 | . | . | TRBV11-3 | TGTGCCAGCAGCTTAGGAGCCTCTGGAAACACCATATATTTT | CASSLGASGNTIYF
TRBJ2-7 | . | . | TRBV5-1 | TGCGCCAGCAGCATCCGGGATCAGGTCTCCTACGAGCAGTACTTC | CASSIRDQVSYEQYF
TRBJ1-3 | TRBD1 | . | TRBV11-2 | TGTGCCAGCAGCTCGGGACAGGGTGGGTCTGGAAACACCATATATTTT | CASSSGQGGSGNTIYF
TRBJ2-1 | TRBD2 | . | TRBV4-2 | TGTGCCAGCAGCCAAGGTACTAGCGGGGGCCAAAATGAGCAGTTCTTC | CASSQGTSGGQNEQFF
TRBJ2-2 | TRBD2 | . | TRBV6-5 | TGTGCCAGCGCTAGCGGGGGAGGGCGACTCGGGGAGCTGTTTTTT | CASASGGGRLGELFF
TRBJ2-2 | TRBD1 | . | TRBV6-6 | TGTGCCAGCAGCGACGGACAGGGTGGTACCGGGGAGCTGTTTTTT | CASSDGQGGTGELFF
TRBJ2-1 | TRBD1 | . | TRBV7-8 | TGTGCCAGCAGCTTAGGCCCAACGACAGGGCATGAGCAGTTCTTC | CASSLGPTTGHEQFF
TRBJ2-5 | TRBD1 | . | TRBV15 | TGTGCCACCAGCAGATCCTCTAGTAGGACAGGGATGGGGAAGACCCAGTACTTC | CATSRSSSRTGMGKTQYF
TRBJ2-7 | TRBD2 | . | TRBV4-1 | TGCGCCAGCAGCCAAGATCACGGGGGGGAGTACGAGCAGTACTTC | CASSQDHGGEYEQYF
TRBJ2-3 | TRBD2 | . | TRBV9 | TGTGCCAGCAGCGCTAGCGGGGGGAGGACAGATACGCAGTATTTT | CASSASGGRTDTQYF
TRBJ2-3 | TRBD1 | . | TRBV5-1 | TGCGCCAGCAGTGGGGGACAGGGAACAGATACGCAGTATTTT | CASSGGQGTDTQYF
TRBJ2-7 | TRBD2 | . | TRBV7-2 | TGTGCCAGCAGCCACCTAGCGGGGACGAGCTCCTACGAGCAGTACTTC | CASSHLAGTSSYEQYF
TRBJ2-1 | TRBD2 | . | TRBV3-1/TRBV3-2 | TGTGCCAGCAGCCAGACTAGCGGGGGGGCTGGCGAGCAGTTCTTC | CASSQTSGGAGEQFF
TRBJ2-7 | . | . | TRBV7-3 | TGTGCCAGCAGCACATTCGTCGGGGACGAGCAGTACTTC | CASSTFVGDEQYF
TRBJ2-1 | . | . | TRBV7-9 | TGTGCCAGCAGCTTAGTCGGGGGTCTCAATGAGCAGTTCTTC | CASSLVGGLNEQFF
TRBJ1-2 | . | . | TRBV11-2 | TGTGCCAGCAGCTTAGTCGGCGGTAACTATGGCTACACCTTC | CASSLVGGNYGYTF
TRBJ2-7 | . | . | TRBV3-1/TRBV3-2 | TGTGCCAGCAGCCAAGAGGGCGGGTTCGAGCAGTACTTC | CASSQEGGFEQYF
TRBJ1-1 | . | . | TRBV6-5 | TGTGCCAGCAGTACACAGGATAACACTGAAGCTTTCTTT | CASSTQDNTEAFF